Reported below is one TCR beta chain. No antigen is known for it. The length of the CDR3 is 14 residues. CDR1 and CDR2 (germline): MGHRA, YSYEKL. Trimming removed 0 bases at V and 5 bases at J, with 10 bases between. After constant-region reverse-primer amplification, full-length variable regions underwent semi-nested PCR with Nested Universal Primer A. One entry per CDR3 protein, called by TCRdb with MiXCR from the 5' RACE reads. The data show 46,000 or so distinct CDR3 sequences, around 23% seen once. Study outcomes and limitations: In terms of TCR gene usage, tumor memory CD4+ T cells clustered together with blood and lymph node memory CD4+ cells, as well as with lymph node naive CD4+ cells.

Cells sorted as Tregs were CD4+, CD25+ and CD127-/low. The sample was Tregs sorted from a lymph node. The J gene is TRBJ2-5, the V gene TRBV4-1; maybe TRBD1 (5 bases). The source of this sequence is a female donor with breast cancer. DNA for the CDR3: TGCGCCAGCAGCCAAGATCAGGGTAGCGAGACCCAGTACTTC. This encodes CASSQDQGSETQYF.